The 21 T cell receptor beta chains reported below all come from one sample, sequenced in a study of blood T cell repertoires in COVID-19. The protocol was immunoSEQ multiplex PCR, while the TCRdb copy is restricted to in-frame clones and leaves out a portion. Altogether hundreds of thousands of clones are present, roughly 86% being singletons, with the ten largest covering approximately 1.6%. The sample comprised PBMCs or T cells enriched from blood (not recorded which). The receptor source for this set is a woman between 45 and 60 years old who had recovered from COVID-19.

The V call is TRBV7-9, the J call TRBJ1-2; no reliable D call. The V and J ends lost 4 bases and 4 bases respectively, with 10 bases between them. Germline V gene data show CDR1 as SEHNR and CDR2 as FQNEAQ (reference sequence). This CDR3 is built from 13 residues. CDR3 loop: CASSWEGVYGYTF. The CDR3 bases are TGTGCCAGCAGCTGGGAGGGCGTCTATGGCTACACCTTC.

The CDR3 DNA is TGTGCCAGCAGTTTATCAGAGAACACTGAAGCTTTCTTT. Its protein product is CASSLSENTEAFF. The rearrangement uses TRBV12-3 or TRBV12-4 and TRBJ1-1; D is uncertain. Trimming left V 2 bases short and J 1 base short, with 5 bases between. The CDR3 has 13 amino acids.

This clone has a single count. The chain has TRBV27 and TRBJ2-7, with D unclear. This CDR3 contains 14 residues. Germline V gives CDR1 MNHEY, CDR2 SMNVEV (reference sequence). V shed 7 bases and J shed 5 bases, with 18 bases lying between them. The CDR3 reads CASTSYLAGHEQYF. The CDR3 DNA is TGTGCCAGCACTTCCTACCTGGCAGGCCACGAGCAGTACTTC.

This chain links TRBV5-1 with TRBJ2-1; TRBD2 matches at 12 bases. Trimming cost V 0 bases and J 5 bases; bases outside gene matches: 0. Germline CDR1 SGHRS, CDR2 YFSETQ. This CDR3 contains 15 residues. The CDR3 DNA reads as TGCGCCAGCAGCTTGGCTAGCGGGAGGGACAATGAGCAGTTCTTC. This translates into CASSLASGRDNEQFF.

This clone was counted a few times. The chain uses TRBV28 and TRBJ1-5; D is unresolved. CDR1 is MDHEN and CDR2 is SYDVKM in the germline V gene. V dropped 5 bases and J dropped 2 bases, with 10 bases sitting between them. This CDR3 comprises 14 residues. The CDR3, as DNA: TGTGCCAGCAGTGAATTACGGGGCAATCAGCCCCAGCATTTT. Its translation is CASSELRGNQPQHF.

The chain recombines TRBV28 with TRBJ2-1, with D tentatively TRBD2 (5 bases). V dropped 5 bases and J dropped 2 bases, with 13 bases sitting between them. CDR1 and CDR2 (germline): MDHEN, SYDVKM. CDR3 size: 15 residues. The CDR3 coding sequence is TGTGCCAGCAGTCTACCGGCTAGCCCCTACAATGAGCAGTTCTTC. Protein sequence: CASSLPASPYNEQFF.

This clone was counted once. The chain joins TRBV18 to TRBJ2-7; TRBD1 agrees at 7 bases. The CDR3 has 15 amino acids. The germline gives CDR1 KGHSH, CDR2 LQKENI. The V segment lost 3 bases and the J segment 4 bases; nucleotides outside the gene matches: 9. This chain's CDR3 is CASSPGQVSGYEQYF. DNA for the CDR3: TGTGCCAGCTCACCCGGACAGGTCTCGGGGTACGAGCAGTACTTC.

V is TRBV5-1 and J is TRBJ2-5; 7 positions match TRBD1. This CDR3 is 15 amino acids long. Looked up from germline, CDR1 is SGHRS and CDR2 is YFSETQ. The V gene end was trimmed by 0 bases and the J gene end by 2 bases; junction bases not matched to a gene: 4. The CDR3 loop reads CASSLEGAVQETQYF. DNA for the CDR3: TGCGCCAGCAGCTTGGAGGGGGCGGTGCAAGAGACCCAGTACTTC.

The chain has TRBV7-8 and TRBJ1-2, with D unresolved. Germline CDR1 reads SGHVS; CDR2 reads FQNEAQ. Trimming stripped 3 bases from V and 8 bases from J, with 13 bases between. The CDR3 spans 13 residues. The CDR3: CASSLGESGGYTF. CDR3 DNA sequence: TGTGCCAGCAGCTTGGGAGAATCGGGAGGCTACACCTTC. Combining the CDR3 with reference TRBV7-8 and TRBJ1-2 gives the whole variable domain GAGVSQSPRYKVAKRGQDVALRCDPISGHVSLFWYQQALGQGPEFLTYFQNEAQLDKSGLPSDRFFAERPEGSVSTLKIQRTQQEDSAVYLCASSLGESGGYTFGSGTRLTVV.

The chain carries TRBV4-1 and TRBJ1-4; the match to TRBD1 covers 8 bases. Germline assignment: CDR1 MGHRA and CDR2 YSYEKL. The CDR3 is 16 residues long. V dropped 1 base and J dropped 6; count of bases not matched to a gene: 7. As DNA, the CDR3 is TGCGCCAGCAGCCAAGGGGGCAGGGGGCGCGATGAAAAACTGTTTTTT. As protein: CASSQGGRGRDEKLFF.

This chain links TRBV19 with TRBJ2-2; tentatively, D is TRBD2 (6 bases). The CDR3 is 15 residues long. V lost 6 bases and J lost 1, with 12 bases in between. Germline values: CDR1 LNHDA, CDR2 SQIVND (reference sequence). DNA of the CDR3: TGTGCCAGTAGACAAGGGAGGTTGAACACCGGGGAGCTGTTTTTT. Residues: CASRQGRLNTGELFF.

In its sample, this clone was seen once. V and J are TRBV24-1 and TRBJ2-3; 9 nucleotides line up with TRBD1. This CDR3 contains 16 residues. V was pared by 2 bases and J by 4 bases, with 6 bases of the junction left unmatched. The germline V gene encodes CDR1 KGHDR and CDR2 SFDVKD. In nucleotides, the CDR3 is TGTGCCACCAGTGATTCTACAGGGGGCTTCGCAGATACGCAGTATTTT. Its protein is CATSDSTGGFADTQYF.

V usage is TRBV14 and J usage is TRBJ1-4, with TRBD1 matching 8 bases. CDR1 is SGHDN, CDR2 FVKESK, per germline. After removal of 0 bases from V and 8 bases from J, the junction contained 8 bases not matched to a gene. There are 16 residues in the CDR3. CDR3 amino acids: CASSQESRGPREKLFF. CDR3 coding DNA: TGTGCCAGCAGCCAAGAATCCAGGGGGCCTCGGGAAAAACTGTTTTTT.

The genes are TRBV28 and TRBJ2-7, with a tentative D call TRBD1 (5 bases). The germline V gene encodes CDR1 MDHEN and CDR2 SYDVKM. This CDR3 is built from 15 residues. V was pared by 4 bases and J by 5 bases, with 18 bases between. In DNA, the CDR3 is TGTGCCAGCAGTTCCCCGACCCCGCAGGGCCACGAGCAGTACTTC. Translating gives CASSSPTPQGHEQYF.

The chain carries TRBV7-3 and TRBJ2-3; D not resolved. Trimming shortened V by 5 bases and J by 9 bases, and 15 bases separated the two germline ends. From germline, CDR1 is SGHTA and CDR2 FQGTGA. The CDR3 contains 13 residues. CDR3 loop: CASSLPATRTQYF. CDR3 nucleotide sequence: TGTGCCAGCAGCCTACCTGCGACCAGGACGCAGTATTTT.

The chain is built from TRBV3-1 (or the pseudogene TRBV3-2) and TRBJ2-7, with D tentatively TRBD1 (5 bases). V shed 4 bases and J shed 1 base, with 11 bases lying between them. This CDR3 comprises 14 residues. CDR1 is LGHDT and CDR2 is YNNKEL in the germline V gene (reference sequence). The CDR3 loop is CASSLRQTSYEQYF. DNA of the CDR3: TGTGCCAGCAGCCTAAGACAGACATCCTACGAGCAGTACTTC.

The rearrangement links TRBV5-1 to TRBJ2-1; a possible D gene is TRBD1 (7 bases). With 7 bases removed from V and 8 bases from J, the gap between germline ends came to 19 bases. CDR3 length: 14 residues. Germline V gene lookup returns CDR1 SGHRS and CDR2 YFSETQ. Here the CDR3 reads CASGGTASGHEQFF. The CDR3 nucleotides are TGCGCCAGCGGAGGGACAGCCTCGGGACATGAGCAGTTCTTC.

As for this clone: Possible read error: a much larger clone is one base away. The chain has TRBV28 and TRBJ2-7, with TRBD2 identical over 12 bases. The V gene's germline CDR1 is MDHEN and CDR2 SYDVKM. Unmatched junction bases numbered 1, after V lost 3 bases and J lost 4 bases. This CDR3 is built from 14 residues. CDR3 amino acids: CASSFGTSGYEQYF. The CDR3 nucleotides are TGTGCCAGCAGTTTCGGGACTAGCGGGTACGAGCAGTACTTC.

The chain has TRBV7-8 and TRBJ1-1; 8 bases line up with TRBD1. This CDR3 has 14 amino acids. Germline lookup yields CDR1 SGHVS and CDR2 FQNEAQ. J lost 1 base, V lost 3 bases, and 1 base had no gene match. CDR3 DNA: TGTGCCAGCAGCTTTCAGGGGGCGAACACTGAAGCTTTCTTT. It yields the protein CASSFQGANTEAFF.

On this clone: Other DNA sequences in this specimen translate into the identical CDR3. The chain is built from TRBV27 and TRBJ1-1, with a tentative D call TRBD1 (5 bases). Germline CDR1 and CDR2: MNHEY and SMNVEV (reference sequence). This CDR3 region has 13 residues. The V end was cut by 3 bases, the J end by 1 base, with 6 bases between. CDR3 amino acids: CASSLGGNTEAFF. The CDR3 DNA follows: TGTGCCAGCAGTTTGGGGGGGAACACTGAAGCTTTCTTT.

This clone has just one count. The chain carries TRBV15 and TRBJ1-1, with D perhaps TRBD1 (5 bases). V was pared by 1 base and J by 1 base, with 10 bases between. The CDR3 is 15 amino acids. The V gene's germline CDR1 is LNHNV and CDR2 YYDKDF (reference sequence). The CDR3 reads CATSRATGQNTEAFF. CDR3 DNA sequence: TGTGCCACCAGCAGAGCCACCGGACAGAACACTGAAGCTTTCTTT.